This TCR beta chain was captured by sequencing in a study of blood T cell repertoires in COVID-19. Overall study: Acute and convalescent COVID-19 samples came from the United States, Italy and Spain. PBMCs, B-cell-depleted T cells, or T cells provided the cDNA or gDNA that made up the material.

Original processing methods: Estimation of nucleated cell counts relied on the amplification of reference gene primers. Produced via immunoSEQ multiplex PCR; TCRdb's table is partial and in-frame only. That table furnishes V, J and clone size, whereas the DNA furnished D and trimming. The data hold 250,000 to 400,000 clones, with about 91% observed a single time. This CDR3 is 14 amino acids long. Trimming stripped 4 bases from V and 2 bases from J, with 12 bases between. Germline V CDR1 and CDR2: SQVTM, ANQGSEA. The rearrangement uses TRBV29-1 and TRBJ1-5; maybe TRBD1 (5 bases). The clonotype comes from a woman aged 25 to 39 with COVID-19, enrolled during active disease. Input material: peripheral blood. The CDR3 spells CSVVAGYGNQPQHF. In DNA form, the CDR3 reads TGCAGCGTTGTTGCAGGGTATGGCAATCAGCCCCAGCATTTT.